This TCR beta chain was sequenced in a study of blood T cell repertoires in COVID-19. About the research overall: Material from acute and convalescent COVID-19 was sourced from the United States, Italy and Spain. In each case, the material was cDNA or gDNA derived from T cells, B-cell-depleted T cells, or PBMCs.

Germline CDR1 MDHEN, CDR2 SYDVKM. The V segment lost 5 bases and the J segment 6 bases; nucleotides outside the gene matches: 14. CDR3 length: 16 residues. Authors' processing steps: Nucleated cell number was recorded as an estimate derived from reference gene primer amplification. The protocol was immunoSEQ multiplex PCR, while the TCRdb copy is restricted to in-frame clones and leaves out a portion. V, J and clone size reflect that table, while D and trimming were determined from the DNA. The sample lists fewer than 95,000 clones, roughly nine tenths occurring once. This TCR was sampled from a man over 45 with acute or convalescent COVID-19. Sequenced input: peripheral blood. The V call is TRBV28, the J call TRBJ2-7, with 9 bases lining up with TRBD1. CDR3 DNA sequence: TGTGCCAGCAGTCCACCGGGACAGGGTGGGAATGGCGAGCAGTACTTC. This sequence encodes CASSPPGQGGNGEQYF.